Each of the 6 T cell receptor beta chains below was sequenced from the same sample in a study of identical twins. TCRdb redid the calling of the 5' RACE reads with MiXCR, one entry per CDR3 protein. The repertoire holds approximately 230,000 distinct CDR3 sequences, with over 12% as singletons. Sequenced material: memory (CD45RO+) T cells sorted from blood. All receptors derive from a woman younger than 30 in good health.

Ten or more counts support this clonotype. The gene calls are TRBV2 and TRBJ1-4; 8 nucleotides match TRBD1. Unmatched junction bases numbered 4, after V lost 6 bases and J lost 4 bases. Germline-derived CDR1 and CDR2 are SNHLY and FYNNEI. The CDR3 contains 14 residues. The CDR3 region is CASRWDRSNEKLFF. The CDR3, as DNA: TGTGCCAGCAGGTGGGACAGGAGTAATGAAAAACTGTTTTTT.

In this sample, this clonotype turned up many times. The V and J genes are TRBV6-5 and TRBJ1-1, with D hard to call. There are 13 residues in the CDR3. Germline V CDR1 and CDR2: MNHEY, SVGAGI. Deletions cut 2 bases from V and 4 bases from J, with 8 bases between. The CDR3 coding sequence is TGTGCCAGCAGTTACCACTCCATCACTGAAGCTTTCTTT. Encoded protein: CASSYHSITEAFF.

The chain uses TRBV20-1 and TRBJ2-7; D ambiguous. Germline V gives CDR1 DFQATT, CDR2 SNEGSKA (reference sequence). The germline V and J ends were trimmed by 4 bases and 0 bases, with 10 bases remaining between them. This CDR3 comprises 13 residues. Here the CDR3 reads CSANYRRSYEQYF. CDR3 nucleotides: TGCAGTGCTAATTACAGACGCTCCTACGAGCAGTACTTC.

V gene TRBV6-1 combines with J gene TRBJ2-5; no reliable D call. V lost 6 bases and J lost 1, with 15 bases in between. CDR3 length: 15 amino acids. Germline V gives CDR1 MNHNS, CDR2 SASEGT. The CDR3 sequence is CASSVTSILQETQYF. For the CDR3, the DNA is TGTGCCAGCAGCGTCACAAGTATACTCCAAGAGACCCAGTACTTC.

Ten or more counts support this clonotype. The rearrangement links TRBV12-3 or TRBV12-4 to TRBJ2-3; a possible D gene is TRBD2 (5 bases). CDR3 length: 15 amino acids. The V end was cut by 2 bases, the J end by 2 bases, with 11 bases between. The CDR3 region has the DNA TGTGCCAGCAGTTTAACACAGCGGTCCACAGATACGCAGTATTTT. Its protein is CASSLTQRSTDTQYF.

In its sample, this clonotype was seen a few times. V usage is TRBV10-3 and J usage is TRBJ2-1; D possibly matches TRBD1 or TRBD2 (5 bases each). CDR1 is ENHRY and CDR2 is SYGVKD in the germline V gene. V lost 2 bases to trimming and J lost 0 bases, with 8 bases between them. The CDR3 spans 15 residues. As DNA, the CDR3 is TGTGCCATCAGTGAGGTAGGGACCTCCTACAATGAGCAGTTCTTC. Translating it yields CAISEVGTSYNEQFF.